Listed below are T cell receptor beta chains from one sample, sequenced in a study of blood T cell repertoires in COVID-19. The repertoire was sequenced with immunoSEQ multiplex PCR; TCRdb's copy has only in-frame clones and lacks some. Here the sample spans over 75,000 clones, approximately 82% being singletons. The source material was peripheral blood. Source of these receptors: a man between 65 and 79 years old with acute or convalescent COVID-19. Both conserved end residues are part of each CDR3. The order of the fields is V gene, J gene, CDR3 protein.

>TRBV4-1|TRBJ2-5
CASSQGFRDGGETQYF
>TRBV30|TRBJ2-5
CAWSLRGVGETQYF
>TRBV7-9|TRBJ1-2
CASSSIPGGYTF
>TRBV21-1|TRBJ2-2
CASSKRLADTGELFF
>TRBV6-2/TRBV6-3|TRBJ1-2
CASSPDRVYGYTF
>TRBV14|TRBJ2-1
CASSHLGLAGYNEQFF
>TRBV7-9|TRBJ2-5
CASSRGVEPRHLETQYF
>TRBV7-6|TRBJ1-1
CASSANNPQGGTEAFF
>TRBV29-1|TRBJ1-3
CSVEYGTAGNTIYF
>TRBV6-1|TRBJ2-2
CASSEANLGSANTGELFF
>TRBV5-1|TRBJ2-1
CASSMTSGAQNEQFF
>TRBV7-2|TRBJ1-4
CASSLARGRGYEKLFF
>TRBV6-1|TRBJ1-5
CASSGPFSRGQHQPQHF
>TRBV15|TRBJ2-1
CATSARTGTVYNEQFF
>TRBV3-1/TRBV3-2|TRBJ2-7
CASSQAAVSYEQYF
>TRBV4-1|TRBJ2-3
CASSKRAGGDTDTQYF
>TRBV5-5|TRBJ2-1
CASSFFSGSYNEQFF
>TRBV5-1|TRBJ1-4
CASRYTATNEKLFF
>TRBV25-1|TRBJ1-5
CASSQGFHFDQPQHF
>TRBV7-2|TRBJ1-1
CASSLAQPEAFF
>TRBV6-2/TRBV6-3|TRBJ2-3
CASSALREGYTQYF
>TRBV30|TRBJ1-6
CAWRGQGGSPLHF
>TRBV3-1/TRBV3-2|TRBJ1-2
CASSPRDRAGGYTF
>TRBV7-3|TRBJ2-5
CASSLSRGETQYF
>TRBV3-1/TRBV3-2|TRBJ2-2
CASSQRTGGLNTGELFF
>TRBV3-1/TRBV3-2|TRBJ2-1
CASSHLAGGRSHSYNEQFF
>TRBV5-6|TRBJ1-1
CASSRGVARTNTEAFF
>TRBV10-3|TRBJ2-1
CAISDPQREGNEQFF
>TRBV5-1|TRBJ2-3
CASSSSSGSSTDTQYF
>TRBV6-1|TRBJ1-5
CASSEAQYSNQPQHF
>TRBV7-8|TRBJ2-3
CASSEPSGPLGDTQYF
>TRBV6-6|TRBJ2-7
CASRGQGRTYEQYF
>TRBV6-4|TRBJ2-2
CASSVSGGHTGELFF
>TRBV7-9|TRBJ2-5
CASSPPGLQETQYF
>TRBV11-1|TRBJ2-3
CASSNRVSGGDTQYF
>TRBV25-1|TRBJ2-1
CASRSDNGGNEQFF
>TRBV7-8|TRBJ2-7
CASSLAAGILGEQYF
>TRBV9|TRBJ2-1
CASSPRDRSYNEQFF